The 31 T cell receptor beta chains in this list originate from one sample, sequenced in a study of shared clonotypes between healthy human individuals. Generated by immunoSEQ multiplex PCR, the TCRdb table keeps only in-frame clones and is missing some. The table lists some 2,000,000 clones, roughly 95% of them singletons. The material sequenced was naive CD4+ T cells sorted from blood. This sample's subset: CD45RA+ positively selected. Receptors were obtained from a man aged 18 to 29 in good health.

The chain links TRBV6-5 to TRBJ2-7, with D possibly TRBD2 on 6 matching bases. CDR3 length: 14 residues. V was shortened by 6 bases and J by 0 bases, with 12 bases between the two germline ends. Germline V gene lookup returns CDR1 MNHEY and CDR2 SVGAGI. The DNA for the CDR3 is TGTGCCAGCAGGTTGGGACTTTTCTCCTACGAGCAGTACTTC. Residues: CASRLGLFSYEQYF.

The chain is built from TRBV6-1 and TRBJ2-3; TRBD1 is a possible D gene (6 bases). Trimming pared 6 bases from V and 5 bases from J, leaving 18 bases between. The CDR3 loop spans 15 amino acids. CDR1 is MNHNS, CDR2 SASEGT, per germline. The CDR3 loop reads CASRKPLGAEDTQYF. CDR3 DNA sequence: TGTGCCAGCAGAAAACCATTGGGGGCGGAAGATACGCAGTATTTT.

The chain has TRBV5-1 and TRBJ2-5; 16 positions agree with TRBD2. Unmatched junction bases numbered 9, after V lost 4 bases and J lost 6 bases. The germline CDR1 and CDR2 sequences are SGHRS and YFSETQ. CDR3 length: 17 amino acids. CDR3 residues: CASSLGLAGGPGKTQYF. In nucleotides, the CDR3 is TGCGCCAGCAGCCTGGGACTAGCGGGAGGGCCCGGAAAGACCCAGTACTTC. Together with reference TRBV5-1 and TRBJ2-5, the CDR3 gives the full variable domain: KAGVTQTPRYLIKTRGQQVTLSCSPISGHRSVSWYQQTPGQGLQFLFEYFSETQRNKGNFPGRFSGRQFSNSRSEMNVSTLELGDSALYLCASSLGLAGGPGKTQYFGPGTRLLVL.

Points on this clone: One base away lies a much larger clone, so this may be a sequencing read error. Other DNA sequences from this sample encode an identical CDR3 as well. This rearrangement joins TRBV29-1 to TRBJ1-1; D may be TRBD1 (5 bases). Germline V gives CDR1 SQVTM, CDR2 ANQGSEA. The V end was cut by 2 bases, the J end by 1 base, with 5 bases between. The CDR3 length is 12 residues. DNA of the CDR3: TGCAGCGTTGAAAGGGGGAACACTGAAGCTTTCTTT. Translated, it gives CSVERGNTEAFF.

The chain joins TRBV5-1 to TRBJ2-2, with D perhaps matching TRBD1 or TRBD2 (6 bases each). V lost 0 bases and J 5 bases, leaving 8 bases between the germline ends. Germline CDR1 reads SGHRS; CDR2 reads YFSETQ. CDR3 length: 14 amino acids. The CDR3 protein is CASSLAGATGELFF. In DNA, the CDR3 is TGCGCCAGCAGCTTGGCGGGGGCGACCGGGGAGCTGTTTTTT.

The V and J genes are TRBV10-2 and TRBJ1-5; a possible D gene is TRBD1 (6 bases). CDR1 and CDR2 from the germline V gene are WSHSY and SAAADI. V was trimmed by 3 bases and J by 3 bases, leaving 9 bases between them. The CDR3 extends over 14 amino acids. CDR3 residues: CASSDRTDNQPQHF. The CDR3 DNA reads as TGCGCCAGCAGTGACCGGACAGACAATCAGCCCCAGCATTTT.

The chain uses TRBV29-1 and TRBJ2-1; D ambiguous. The CDR3 runs 16 residues. Germline CDR1 SQVTM, CDR2 ANQGSEA. With 6 bases removed from V and 0 bases from J, the gap between germline ends came to 18 bases. CDR3 amino acids: CSVQSETSFSYNEQFF. The CDR3 bases are TGCAGCGTGCAATCCGAGACGTCCTTCTCCTACAATGAGCAGTTCTTC.

Concerning this clone: Additional DNA sequences in this sample encode the identical CDR3. The CDR3, as DNA: TGTGCCAGCAGCTCTAGACAGGGGTCGTACGAGCAGTACTTC. It yields the protein CASSSRQGSYEQYF. The J gene is TRBJ2-7, the V gene TRBV7-2; TRBD1 matches 8 bases. J was trimmed by 4 bases and V by 4 bases; bases with no gene match: 6. The CDR3 spans 14 residues. Germline CDR1 is SGHTA and CDR2 is FQGNSA.

The J gene is TRBJ2-7, the V gene TRBV6-5; D is possibly TRBD1 or TRBD2 (5 bases each). The germline gives CDR1 MNHEY, CDR2 SVGAGI. V lost 4 bases to trimming and J lost 3 bases, with 19 bases between them. The CDR3 totals 16 residues. CDR3 sequence reads: CASSSTRGLRNYEQYF. DNA for the CDR3: TGTGCCAGCAGTTCAACGAGGGGATTACGTAACTACGAGCAGTACTTC.

The rearrangement joins TRBV6-1 to TRBJ2-7, with D perhaps matching TRBD1 (5 bases). With 5 bases removed from V and 6 bases from J, the gap between germline ends came to 14 bases. This CDR3 contains 13 residues. Germline V gene data show CDR1 as MNHNS and CDR2 as SASEGT. The DNA of the CDR3 is TGTGCCAGCAGTCCATATTGGGGCGCCGAGCAGTACTTC. This gives the protein CASSPYWGAEQYF.

The chain employs TRBV10-3 and TRBJ2-3, with 10 bases that match TRBD2. The CDR3 totals 16 residues. Trimming at V came to 4 bases and at J to 3 bases, leaving 7 bases not matched to a gene. CDR1 is ENHRY and CDR2 is SYGVKD in the germline V gene. CDR3 loop: CAISGPPGLATDTQYF. The CDR3, as DNA: TGTGCCATCAGTGGCCCCCCGGGACTAGCGACAGATACGCAGTATTTT.

Points on this clone: Distinct nucleotide sequences in the sample also encode this CDR3. The gene calls are TRBV2 and TRBJ2-3; TRBD2 aligns across 8 bases. V gave up 2 bases and J gave up 6 bases; unmatched junction bases: 7. The germline CDR1 and CDR2 sequences are SNHLY and FYNNEI. The length of the CDR3 is 15 residues. The CDR3 loop reads CASSESLAGSDTQYF. The CDR3 nucleotides read TGTGCCAGCAGTGAAAGTTTAGCGGGGTCGGATACGCAGTATTTT.

The chain uses TRBV7-2 and TRBJ2-7; the D is unclear. Germline assignment: CDR1 SGHTA and CDR2 FQGNSA. The CDR3 has 17 residues. V was shortened by 0 bases and J by 3 bases, with 18 bases between the two germline ends. The CDR3 DNA reads as TGTGCCAGCAGCTTAGCTAGCACAACGGGTACCCTCTACGAGCAGTACTTC. It is translated as CASSLASTTGTLYEQYF. Together with reference TRBV7-2 and TRBJ2-7, the CDR3 gives the full variable domain: GAGVSQSPSNKVTEKGKDVELRCDPISGHTALYWYRQSLGQGLEFLIYFQGNSAPDKSGLPSDRFSAERTGGSVSTLTIQRTQQEDSAVYLCASSLASTTGTLYEQYFGPGTRLTVT.

This chain uses TRBV6-5 with TRBJ2-1, with D uncertain. V was cut by 7 bases and J by 5 bases, with 12 bases left in between. This CDR3 contains 13 residues. Germline assignment: CDR1 MNHEY and CDR2 SVGAGI. The CDR3 nucleotides read TGTGCCAGCAAGGAGACGGTGGACAATGAGCAGTTCTTC. As protein: CASKETVDNEQFF.

V usage is TRBV5-1 and J usage is TRBJ2-1; tentatively, D is TRBD1 (5 bases). There are 16 residues in the CDR3. V was pared by 0 bases and J by 2 bases, with 12 bases between. CDR1 and CDR2 from the germline V gene are SGHRS and YFSETQ. CDR3 residues: CASSLVYTGAYNEQFF. The CDR3 coding sequence is TGCGCCAGCAGCTTGGTCTATACAGGAGCCTACAATGAGCAGTTCTTC.

The chain recombines TRBV10-3 with TRBJ1-5, with D possibly being TRBD1 (5 bases). The CDR3 has 15 amino acids. Germline CDR1 ENHRY, CDR2 SYGVKD. Trimming took off 6 bases at V and 0 bases at J, with 12 bases between the two ends. The CDR3 nucleotides read TGTGCCATCAGCCCTTCGACAGATAGCAATCAGCCCCAGCATTTT. Its protein product is CAISPSTDSNQPQHF.

This clone was recorded a few times. V is TRBV19 and J is TRBJ1-6, with 8 bases lining up with TRBD1. Germline V gene data show CDR1 as LNHDA and CDR2 as SQIVND (reference sequence). V lost 8 bases and J lost 9; bases outside the gene matches: 6. The CDR3 covers 13 residues. The chain's CDR3 is CASHGQGFSPLHF. The CDR3 DNA reads TGTGCCAGTCATGGACAGGGCTTTTCACCCCTCCACTTT.

The V and J genes are TRBV6-6 and TRBJ1-3; D not certain. This CDR3 spans 11 amino acids. CDR1 is MNHNY and CDR2 is SVGAGI in the germline V gene (reference sequence). Deletions cut 4 bases from V and 9 bases from J, with 7 bases between. CDR3: CASSWDSTIYF. CDR3 nucleotide sequence: TGTGCCAGCAGTTGGGATTCCACCATATATTTT.

The chain links TRBV27 to TRBJ2-5; no definite D call. This CDR3 has 15 residues. Germline V gene lookup returns CDR1 MNHEY and CDR2 SMNVEV (reference sequence). The V gene lost 2 bases and the J gene lost 0 bases, with 10 bases spanning the gap. The CDR3: CASSLKATDQETQYF. CDR3 nucleotide sequence: TGTGCCAGCAGTTTAAAAGCGACGGACCAAGAGACCCAGTACTTC.

In DNA form, the CDR3 reads TGTGCCAGCAGTTCCCCGGGAGGGTCGAAGACCTTC. This sequence encodes CASSSPGGSKTF. This chain joins TRBV6-5 and TRBJ1-2, with D unresolved. Trimming took 4 bases from V and 14 from J, leaving 17 bases between them. The germline V gene encodes CDR1 MNHEY and CDR2 SVGAGI. CDR3 length equals 12 residues.

V is TRBV29-1 and J is TRBJ2-1; D not resolved. V was cut by 4 bases and J by 6 bases, with 13 bases left in between. CDR1 and CDR2 from the germline V gene are SQVTM and ANQGSEA. The CDR3 loop spans 13 amino acids. Written as DNA, the CDR3 is TGCAGCGTTGGAACGGTTTGGGGCAATGAGCAGTTCTTC. It yields the protein CSVGTVWGNEQFF.

V gene TRBV2 combines with J gene TRBJ2-3; 7 bases match TRBD1. This CDR3 region has 14 residues. The germline CDR1 and CDR2 sequences are SNHLY and FYNNEI. V was clipped by 9 bases and J by 4 bases; unmatched bases: 10. The DNA of the CDR3 is TGTGCCAGTACAAGACAGGGTCAAGCAGATACGCAGTATTTT. Its translation is CASTRQGQADTQYF.

The CDR3 DNA is TGTGCCAGCAGTTCTCGGCGGACTATCTCTGGAAACACCATATATTTT. Its translation is CASSSRRTISGNTIYF. The chain joins TRBV27 to TRBJ1-3; D unresolved. The ends were cut back, 4 bases at V and 0 bases at J, with 13 bases in the middle. Germline V gives CDR1 MNHEY, CDR2 SMNVEV (reference sequence). The CDR3 is 16 residues long.

V gene TRBV7-9 combines with J gene TRBJ2-5, with TRBD1 as a possible D gene (6 bases). CDR1 is SEHNR, CDR2 FQNEAQ, per germline (reference sequence). Between the trimmed V and J ends, which lost 6 bases and 2 bases, there was a span of 16 bases. The CDR3 is 15 amino acids. The CDR3 loop reads CASSLYTGIQETQYF. The DNA for the CDR3 is TGTGCCAGCAGTCTCTACACAGGGATTCAAGAGACCCAGTACTTC.

This clone showed up just once. The V gene is TRBV15, the J gene TRBJ2-3, with D hard to call. Trimming shortened V by 0 bases and J by 0 bases, and 13 bases separated the two germline ends. The germline gives CDR1 LNHNV, CDR2 YYDKDF (reference sequence). The CDR3 sequence is 17 residues long. CDR3 amino acids: CATSRDTLQASTDTQYF. Written as DNA, the CDR3 is TGTGCCACCAGCAGAGATACCCTGCAGGCCAGCACAGATACGCAGTATTTT. The whole variable domain, filled in from reference TRBV15 and TRBJ2-3, reads DAMVIQNPRYQVTQFGKPVTLSCSQTLNHNVMYWYQQKSSQAPKLLFHYYDKDFNNEADTPDNFQSRRPNTSFCFLDIRSPGLGDTAMYLCATSRDTLQASTDTQYFGPGTRLTVL.

This sequence joins TRBV29-1 and TRBJ1-2; 7 bases line up with TRBD1. The CDR3 totals 13 residues. In germline, CDR1 is SQVTM, CDR2 ANQGSEA. V gave up 7 bases and J gave up 4 bases; unmatched junction bases: 9. In nucleotides, the CDR3 is TGCAGCGCCACAACCGGACAGGCCTATGGCTACACCTTC. Its protein is CSATTGQAYGYTF.

The chain couples TRBV5-1 to TRBJ2-5; D is undetermined. Per the germline V gene, CDR1 is SGHRS and CDR2 is YFSETQ. Trimming shortened V by 0 bases and J by 5 bases, and 11 bases separated the two germline ends. The CDR3 totals 14 residues. This CDR3 reads CASSLGHDRETQYF. CDR3 in DNA: TGCGCCAGCAGCTTGGGCCACGATAGGGAGACCCAGTACTTC.

The chain combines TRBV2 with TRBJ2-7; possibly TRBD1 for D (6 bases). CDR3 length: 14 residues. Germline V gene lookup returns CDR1 SNHLY and CDR2 FYNNEI. Trimming shortened V by 5 bases and J by 2 bases, and 13 bases separated the two germline ends. The CDR3 DNA reads TGTGCCAGCAGTTTCTTGACAGGCCCCTACGAGCAGTACTTC. This encodes CASSFLTGPYEQYF.

The table lists this clone with a count of one. The rearrangement links TRBV25-1 to TRBJ1-1, with no clear D. CDR1 is MGHDK and CDR2 is SYGVNS in the germline V gene. The V gene lost 1 base and the J gene lost 4 bases, with 10 bases spanning the gap. The CDR3 is made up of 14 amino acids. The CDR3 protein is CASSESPLRTEAFF. In DNA form, the CDR3 reads TGTGCCAGCAGTGAATCCCCACTTCGCACTGAAGCTTTCTTT.

This clone was detected only once. This chain connects TRBV5-1 to TRBJ2-1; TRBD1 aligns across 9 bases. V dropped 3 bases and J dropped 4; count of bases not matched to a gene: 8. The CDR3 is 16 residues long. CDR1 is SGHRS, CDR2 YFSETQ, per germline. This chain's CDR3 is CASSSAPGQGYNEQFF. CDR3 DNA sequence: TGCGCCAGCAGCTCAGCCCCGGGACAGGGATACAATGAGCAGTTCTTC.

The J gene is TRBJ2-5, the V gene TRBV5-1; TRBD2 aligns across 9 bases. The CDR3 totals 17 residues. Germline CDR1 and CDR2: SGHRS and YFSETQ. V shed 1 base, J shed 5 bases, and the junction held 12 bases outside the gene matches. The CDR3 nucleotides are TGCGCCAGCAGCTTGACTAGCGAGCGGGAGGTTGTGGAGACCCAGTACTTC. This translates into CASSLTSEREVVETQYF.